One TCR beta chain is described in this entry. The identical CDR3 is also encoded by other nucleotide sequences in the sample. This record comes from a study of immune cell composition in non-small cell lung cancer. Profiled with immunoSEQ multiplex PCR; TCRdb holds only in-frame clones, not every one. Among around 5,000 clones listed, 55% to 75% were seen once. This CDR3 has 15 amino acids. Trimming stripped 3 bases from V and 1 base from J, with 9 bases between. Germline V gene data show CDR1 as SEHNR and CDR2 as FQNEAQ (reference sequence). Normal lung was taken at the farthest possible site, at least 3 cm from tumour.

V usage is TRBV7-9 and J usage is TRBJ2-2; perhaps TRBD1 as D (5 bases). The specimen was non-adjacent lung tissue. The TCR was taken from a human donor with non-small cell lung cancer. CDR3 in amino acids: CASSFQGMNTGELFF. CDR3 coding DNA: TGTGCCAGCAGCTTTCAGGGAATGAACACCGGGGAGCTGTTTTTT.